This is a list of T cell receptor beta chains from one sample in a study of shared clonotypes between healthy human individuals. This table comes from immunoSEQ multiplex PCR, and its TCRdb copy is limited to in-frame clones, with some not included. The sample lists 1,400,000 or so clones, approximately 98.5% occurring once. The sample taken for sequencing was naive CD4+ T cells sorted from blood. The receptors shown here come from a man younger than 40 in good health. CDR3s include the opening cysteine and the closing phenylalanine or tryptophan. D genes are given only for firm matches. For some rows the clone size is stated as once, few or many, or as a class when expanded; others skip it.

>NA|TRBV12-2|NA|TRBJ2-7
CASRLGSAVGTSSYEQYF
TGTGCAAGTCGCTTAGGCTCCGCTGTCGGGACTAGCTCTTACGAGCAGTACTTC
>NA|TRBV7-9|NA|TRBJ2-1
CASTPDYEQFF
TGTGCCAGCACCCCAGACTATGAGCAGTTCTTC
>NA|TRBV28|NA|TRBJ2-5
CASAIEQETQYF
TGTGCCAGCGCCATTGAGCAAGAGACCCAGTACTTC
>once|TRBV30|NA|TRBJ1-2
CAWSGVGYTF
TGTGCCTGGAGTGGGGTCGGCTACACCTTC
>NA|TRBV11-3|NA|TRBJ2-7
CASSASSYEQYF
TGTGCCAGCAGCGCCAGCTCCTACGAGCAGTACTTC
>NA|TRBV7-2|TRBD1|TRBJ2-1
CASSTRTGGYFWFF
TGTGCCAGCAGCACTCGAACAGGGGGCTATTTTTGGTTCTTC
>NA|TRBV21-1|NA|TRBJ1-2
CASFYSGREAYGYTF
TGTGCCAGTTTTTACTCGGGGAGGGAAGCCTATGGCTACACCTTC
>NA|TRBV6-5|NA|TRBJ2-3
CASSYGLNERTDTQYF
TGTGCCAGCAGTTACGGCCTGAACGAACGCACAGATACGCAGTATTTT
>once|TRBV7-2|NA|TRBJ2-1
CASSLASLYNEQFF
TGTGCCAGCAGCTTAGCGAGTTTGTACAATGAGCAGTTCTTC
>NA|TRBV9|NA|TRBJ1-1
CASSAEGSGLMNTEAFF
TGTGCCAGCAGCGCGGAGGGTTCGGGACTCATGAACACTGAAGCTTTCTTT
>once|TRBV29-1|NA|TRBJ2-1
CRGVFGAYHYNEQFF
TGCAGGGGGGTTTTTGGAGCGTACCATTACAATGAGCAGTTCTTC
>NA|TRBV9|TRBD2|TRBJ2-7
CASSPRGGRTINSYEQYF
TGTGCCAGCAGCCCCCGGGGCGGGAGGACAATCAACTCCTACGAGCAGTACTTC
>NA|TRBV5-1|TRBD2|TRBJ2-3
CASSVGSGRNTDTQYF
TGCGCCAGCAGCGTTGGGAGCGGGAGAAACACAGATACGCAGTATTTT
>NA|TRBV28|NA|TRBJ1-3
CASSFRGQGNTIYF
TGTGCCAGCAGTTTCCGCGGGCAGGGAAACACCATATATTTT
>NA|TRBV19|TRBD2|TRBJ2-1
CASSIPPLLAGDVYNEQFF
TGTGCCAGTAGTATACCTCCGTTACTAGCGGGTGACGTTTACAATGAGCAGTTCTTC
>NA|TRBV28|NA|TRBJ2-1
CASTGTYNEQFF
TGTGCCAGCACCGGGACGTACAATGAGCAGTTCTTC
>NA|TRBV5-1|NA|TRBJ1-4
CASSPDSQSEKLFF
TGCGCCAGCAGCCCCGACAGTCAAAGTGAAAAACTGTTTTTT
>once|TRBV4-1|NA|TRBJ1-3
CASSQEMKNTIYF
TGCGCCAGCAGCCAAGAGATGAAAAACACCATATATTTT
>NA|TRBV4-1|TRBD2|TRBJ2-3
CASSRGDYYTQYF
TGCGCCAGCAGCCGCGGGGACTACTATACGCAGTATTTT
>once|TRBV18|TRBD2|TRBJ2-7
CASSQGAGIRYEQYF
TGTGCCAGCTCACAGGGAGCGGGAATAAGGTACGAGCAGTACTTC
>NA|TRBV7-2|NA|TRBJ2-7
CASSPPSYSYEQYF
TGTGCCAGCAGCCCCCCAAGCTACTCCTACGAGCAGTACTTC
>NA|TRBV5-1|NA|TRBJ2-7
CASSYGTKNEQYF
TGCGCCAGCAGCTACGGGACAAAAAACGAGCAGTACTTC
>NA|TRBV7-9|TRBD1|TRBJ2-5
CASSKGTGNKKQETQYF
TGTGCCAGCAGCAAAGGGACAGGGAACAAAAAACAAGAGACCCAGTACTTC
>NA|TRBV5-4|TRBD1|TRBJ1-4
CASSAGQGREKLFF
TGTGCCAGCAGCGCGGGACAGGGCCGCGAAAAACTGTTTTTT
>NA|TRBV5-8|NA|TRBJ1-3
CASSWGTRRPGNTIYF
TGTGCCAGCAGCTGGGGGACCCGGCGGCCAGGAAACACCATATATTTT
>NA|TRBV15|NA|TRBJ1-1
CATSRDRYSTEAFF
TGTGCCACCAGCAGAGATCGGTACAGCACTGAAGCTTTCTTT
>once|TRBV28|TRBD1|TRBJ1-2
CASSFGGQRDYGYTF
TGTGCCAGCAGTTTTGGGGGACAGAGGGACTATGGCTACACCTTC
>NA|TRBV11-2|NA|TRBJ2-3
CASSIGTENTQYF
TGTGCCAGCAGCATAGGGACCGAAAATACGCAGTATTTT
>NA|TRBV5-4|TRBD2|TRBJ2-3
CASSQGTSGRGVTDTQYF
TGTGCCAGCAGCCAGGGGACTAGCGGGAGAGGGGTCACAGATACGCAGTATTTT
>NA|TRBV5-4|NA|TRBJ2-5
CASNLPGGLQETQYF
TGTGCCAGCAATCTCCCTGGAGGGCTGCAAGAGACCCAGTACTTC
>NA|TRBV5-1|TRBD1|TRBJ2-7
CASSAQGVSYEQYF
TGCGCCAGCAGCGCCCAGGGGGTCTCCTACGAGCAGTACTTC
>NA|TRBV10-3|TRBD1|TRBJ1-5
CAISEGQGVGRPQHF
TGTGCCATCAGTGAGGGGCAGGGGGTGGGTCGGCCCCAGCATTTT
>NA|TRBV19|NA|TRBJ2-5
CASSNRETQYF
TGTGCCAGTAGTAACAGAGAGACCCAGTACTTC
>NA|TRBV5-1|TRBD2|TRBJ2-7
CASSVTQRGSSYEQYF
TGCGCCAGCAGCGTCACCCAGCGGGGAAGTTCCTACGAGCAGTACTTC
>NA|TRBV5-5|NA|TRBJ2-5
CASSSAGTLQETQYF
TGTGCCAGCAGTTCCGCCGGGACACTTCAAGAGACCCAGTACTTC
>NA|TRBV18|NA|TRBJ2-7
CASSPTGGQNSYEQYF
TGTGCCAGCTCACCAACGGGGGGACAGAACTCCTACGAGCAGTACTTC
>NA|TRBV28|NA|TRBJ2-1
CASSEMVSSTSEQFF
TGTGCCAGCAGCGAAATGGTATCGAGCACCAGTGAGCAGTTCTTC
>NA|TRBV5-6|NA|TRBJ2-2
CASTPAMNTGELFF
TGTGCCAGCACCCCCGCCATGAACACCGGGGAGCTGTTTTTT
>NA|TRBV27|TRBD2|TRBJ2-7
CATTSLPGLAGMGEQYF
TGTGCCACCACCAGCCTCCCAGGACTAGCGGGTATGGGCGAGCAGTACTTC